This T cell receptor (beta chain) was recovered during a study of immune characterization of retroperitoneal liposarcoma. The CDR3 is made up of 14 amino acids. V lost 4 bases and J 0 bases, leaving 7 bases between the germline ends. CDR1 and CDR2 from the germline V gene are MGHRA and YSYEKL. TCRdb passed the PCR reads through MiXCR, listing each CDR3 protein once. The sample holds around 20,000 distinct CDR3 sequences, 37% seen once. Sequenced material: blood. The source is a male donor with retroperitoneal liposarcoma. The chain has TRBV4-1 and TRBJ2-1, with D perhaps being TRBD1 or TRBD2 (5 bases each). The CDR3 spells CASSRDVSYNEQFF. In DNA, the CDR3 is TGCGCCAGCAGCCGGGACGTCTCCTACAATGAGCAGTTCTTC.